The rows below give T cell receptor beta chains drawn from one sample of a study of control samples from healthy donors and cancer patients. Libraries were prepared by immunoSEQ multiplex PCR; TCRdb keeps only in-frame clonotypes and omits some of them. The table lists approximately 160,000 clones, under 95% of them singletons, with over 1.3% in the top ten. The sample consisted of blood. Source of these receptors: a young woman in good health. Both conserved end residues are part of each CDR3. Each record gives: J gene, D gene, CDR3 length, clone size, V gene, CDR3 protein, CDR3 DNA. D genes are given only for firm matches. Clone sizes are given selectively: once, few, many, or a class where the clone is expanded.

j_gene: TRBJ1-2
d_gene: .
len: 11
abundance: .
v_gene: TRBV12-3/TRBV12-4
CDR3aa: CASSTRGGYTF
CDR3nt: TGTGCCAGCAGTACCAGGGGCGGTTACACCTTC

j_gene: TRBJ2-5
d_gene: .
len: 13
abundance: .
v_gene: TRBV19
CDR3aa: CASSTTGRETQYF
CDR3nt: TGTGCCAGTAGTACTACAGGGAGGGAGACCCAGTACTTC

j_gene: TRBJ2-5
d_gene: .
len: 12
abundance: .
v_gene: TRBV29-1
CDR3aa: CSVEGVEETQYF
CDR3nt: TGCAGCGTTGAAGGGGTTGAGGAGACCCAGTACTTC

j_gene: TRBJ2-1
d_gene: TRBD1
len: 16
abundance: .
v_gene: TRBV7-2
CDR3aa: CASSTQGGVAYNEQFF
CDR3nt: TGTGCCAGCAGCACCCAAGGGGGCGTAGCCTACAATGAGCAGTTCTTC

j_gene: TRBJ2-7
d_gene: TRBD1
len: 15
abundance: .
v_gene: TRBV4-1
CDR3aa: CASSQGDRVTYEQYF
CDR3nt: TGCGCCAGCAGCCAAGGGGACAGGGTAACCTACGAGCAGTACTTC

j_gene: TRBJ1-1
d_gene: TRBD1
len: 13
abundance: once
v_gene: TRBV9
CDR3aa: CASGTGKNTEAFF
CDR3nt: TGTGCCAGCGGGACAGGCAAGAACACTGAAGCTTTCTTT

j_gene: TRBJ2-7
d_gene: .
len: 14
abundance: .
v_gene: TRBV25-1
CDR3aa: CASSDSDRSYEQYF
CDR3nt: TGTGCCAGCAGTGATTCCGACAGATCCTACGAGCAGTACTTC

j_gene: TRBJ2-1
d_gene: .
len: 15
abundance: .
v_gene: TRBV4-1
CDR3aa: CASSQVGTPYNEQFF
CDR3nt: TGCGCCAGCAGCCAAGTAGGGACGCCATACAATGAGCAGTTCTTC

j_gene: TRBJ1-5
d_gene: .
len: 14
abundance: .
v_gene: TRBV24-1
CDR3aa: CATSDGRMNQPQHF
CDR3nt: TGTGCCACCAGTGATGGACGGATGAATCAGCCCCAGCATTTT

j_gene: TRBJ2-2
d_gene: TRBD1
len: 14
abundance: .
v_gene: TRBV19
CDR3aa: CASKRTGRTGELFF
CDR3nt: TGTGCCAGTAAAAGGACAGGAAGGACCGGGGAGCTGTTTTTT

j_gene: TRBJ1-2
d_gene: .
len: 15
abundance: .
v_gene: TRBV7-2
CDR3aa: CASSLSRDKHYGYTF
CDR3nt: TGTGCCAGCAGCTTATCCCGGGACAAACACTATGGCTACACCTTC

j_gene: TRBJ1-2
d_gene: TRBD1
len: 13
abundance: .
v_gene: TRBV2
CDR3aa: CASKTGENYGYTF
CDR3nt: TGTGCCAGCAAGACAGGGGAGAACTATGGCTACACCTTC

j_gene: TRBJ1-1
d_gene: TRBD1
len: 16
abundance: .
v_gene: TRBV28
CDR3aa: CASSPGGHLVNTEAFF
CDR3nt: TGTGCCAGCAGTCCAGGGGGGCACTTGGTGAACACTGAAGCTTTCTTT

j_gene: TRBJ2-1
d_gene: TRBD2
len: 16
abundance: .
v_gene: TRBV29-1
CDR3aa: CSVEPSGGFVGNEQFF
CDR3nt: TGCAGCGTTGAACCTAGCGGGGGGTTTGTAGGCAATGAGCAGTTCTTC

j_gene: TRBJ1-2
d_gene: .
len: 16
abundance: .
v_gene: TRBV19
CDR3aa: CASSDMRPTGIYGYTF
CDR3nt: TGTGCCAGTTCCGATATGCGACCTACAGGGATCTATGGCTACACCTTC

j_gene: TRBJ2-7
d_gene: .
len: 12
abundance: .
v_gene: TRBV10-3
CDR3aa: CAISEASYEQYF
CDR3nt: TGTGCCATCAGTGAGGCCTCCTACGAGCAGTACTTC

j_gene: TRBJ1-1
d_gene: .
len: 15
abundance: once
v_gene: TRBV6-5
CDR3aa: CASRTDGQMNTEAFF
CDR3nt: TGTGCCAGCAGGACAGACGGGCAGATGAACACTGAAGCTTTCTTT

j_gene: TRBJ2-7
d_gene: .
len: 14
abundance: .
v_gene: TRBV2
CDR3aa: CASSERGDRYEQYF
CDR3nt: TGTGCCAGCAGCGAGCGCGGGGATAGGTACGAGCAGTACTTC

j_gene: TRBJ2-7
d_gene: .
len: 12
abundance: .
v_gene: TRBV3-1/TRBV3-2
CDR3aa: CASSQVRSEQYF
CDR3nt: TGTGCCAGCAGCCAAGTCCGCTCCGAGCAGTACTTC

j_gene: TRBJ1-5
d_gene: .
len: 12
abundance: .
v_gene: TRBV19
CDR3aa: CASRGAAQPQHF
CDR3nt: TGTGCCAGTAGAGGGGCAGCCCAGCCCCAGCATTTT

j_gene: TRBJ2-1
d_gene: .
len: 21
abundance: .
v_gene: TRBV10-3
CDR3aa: CAISGTHLQGFSLRRGDEQFF
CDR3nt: TGTGCCATCAGTGGGACTCACCTACAGGGGTTTAGTCTTCGGAGGGGAGATGAGCAGTTCTTC

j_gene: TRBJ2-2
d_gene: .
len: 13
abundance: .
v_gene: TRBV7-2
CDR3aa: CASSLSGAGELFF
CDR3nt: TGTGCCAGCAGCTTATCAGGGGCCGGGGAGCTGTTTTTT

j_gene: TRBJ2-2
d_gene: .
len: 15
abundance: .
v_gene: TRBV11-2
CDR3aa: CASHWGATNTGELFF
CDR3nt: TGTGCCAGCCACTGGGGGGCGACGAACACCGGGGAGCTGTTTTTT